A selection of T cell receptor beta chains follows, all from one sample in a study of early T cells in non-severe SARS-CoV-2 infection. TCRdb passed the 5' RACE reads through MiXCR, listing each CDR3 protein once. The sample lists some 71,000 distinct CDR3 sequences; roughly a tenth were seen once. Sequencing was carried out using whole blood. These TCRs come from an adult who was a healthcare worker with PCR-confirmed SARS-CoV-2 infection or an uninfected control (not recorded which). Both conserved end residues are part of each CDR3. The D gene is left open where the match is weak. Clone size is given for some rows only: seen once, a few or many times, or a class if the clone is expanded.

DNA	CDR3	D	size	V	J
TGTGCCAGCAGCCAGTTAGGACATCCCAAGACCTATGGCTACACCTTC	CASSQLGHPKTYGYTF	-	few	TRBV4-2	TRBJ1-2
TGTGCCAGCAGCTTCCAGGGGGACAATGAGCAGTTCTTC	CASSFQGDNEQFF	TRBD1	many	TRBV7-3	TRBJ2-1
TGTGCCAGCAGCTTAGGCGTGGACTCGCCCCTCCACTTT	CASSLGVDSPLHF	-	few	TRBV7-3	TRBJ1-6
TGCAGTGCTAGAGAACCCAGCGGTACAGATACGCAGTATTTT	CSAREPSGTDTQYF	-	few	TRBV20-1	TRBJ2-3
TGTGCCAGCAGCTCACAGGGTTCGAACACCGGGGAGCTGTTTTTT	CASSSQGSNTGELFF	-	many	TRBV11-2	TRBJ2-2
TGCGCCAGCAGTGAGTTGACAGAGAACACTGAAGCTTTCTTT	CASSELTENTEAFF	-	-	TRBV10-2	TRBJ1-1
TGTGCCAGCAGCCCCTCAATTTGGGGTTCCCAAGAGACCCAGTACTTC	CASSPSIWGSQETQYF	-	few	TRBV7-9	TRBJ2-5
TGTGCCAGCAGTCCGGCGGGATTGAACACTGAAGCTTTCTTT	CASSPAGLNTEAFF	-	-	TRBV28	TRBJ1-1
TGCAGTGCCCGTCCGGACAGGGGCGCCTACGAGCAGTACTTC	CSARPDRGAYEQYF	TRBD1	many	TRBV20-1	TRBJ2-7
TGTGCCAGCAGCTTAGGCACTAGCGGGAGAGAGACCCAGTACTTC	CASSLGTSGRETQYF	TRBD2	-	TRBV7-3	TRBJ2-5
TGTGCCAGCAGCTTGTTGGGATCTGGAAACACCATATATTTT	CASSLLGSGNTIYF	-	many	TRBV5-6	TRBJ1-3
TGTGCCAGCAGCTTAAGGCTAGCTAACACCGGGGAGCTGTTTTTT	CASSLRLANTGELFF	-	few	TRBV7-2	TRBJ2-2
TGTGCCAGCAGTGTTGGGGGGACAGGGGGCTCCGCGAACACCGGGGAGCTGTTTTTT	CASSVGGTGGSANTGELFF	TRBD1	few	TRBV6-1	TRBJ2-2
TGTGCCAGCAGCCCGCTGGGCCGGGAAGCGAGTGAGCAGTTCTTC	CASSPLGREASEQFF	-	many	TRBV7-6	TRBJ2-1
TGTGCCATCAGTGAGGGGAACACCTACGAGCAGTACTTC	CAISEGNTYEQYF	-	many	TRBV10-3	TRBJ2-7
TGTGCCACCAGCAGGGGACAGGGGAACGGCGTTGGCGTTGGAAACACCATATATTTT	CATSRGQGNGVGVGNTIYF	TRBD1	-	TRBV15	TRBJ1-3
TGTGCCAGCACCCCCGGACCCGGAAACAATGAGCAGTTCTTC	CASTPGPGNNEQFF	-	few	TRBV6-1	TRBJ2-1
TGTGCCATCGATACTAGCGGAAACAATGAGCAGTTCTTC	CAIDTSGNNEQFF	TRBD2	-	TRBV10-3	TRBJ2-1
TGTGCCACCACAATAGGACGTACCGGGGAGCTGTTTTTT	CATTIGRTGELFF	-	-	TRBV15	TRBJ2-2
TGTGCCATCTCTAGAGACTACAATGAGCAGTTCTTC	CAISRDYNEQFF	-	few	TRBV10-3	TRBJ2-1
TGTGCCAGCTCACCAGGTGCGGGGTTGAACATTCAGTACTTC	CASSPGAGLNIQYF	-	-	TRBV18	TRBJ2-4
TGTGCCAGCAGTGATCCCAGCCGGATGGCAGTGGTCGCGACCCAGTACTTC	CASSDPSRMAVVATQYF	-	many	TRBV25-1	TRBJ2-5
TGTGCCAGCAGCGTAGCCGGGATAGGGACAGATACGCAGTATTTT	CASSVAGIGTDTQYF	-	-	TRBV9	TRBJ2-3
TGTGCCAGCAGAAAAACTAGCGGGTCAACCTCTGGGGCCAACGTCCTGACTTTC	CASRKTSGSTSGANVLTF	TRBD2	many	TRBV2	TRBJ2-6
TGTGCCAGCAGGTCTGGGGCCAACGTCCTGACTTTC	CASRSGANVLTF	-	many	TRBV25-1	TRBJ2-6
TGTGCCAGCAGTTACTCCGGCAGCGGGACTGGCTACACCTTC	CASSYSGSGTGYTF	-	-	TRBV6-2/TRBV6-3	TRBJ1-2
TGTGCCACCACAGGGGGCGGTTGCACCGGGGAGCTGTTTTTT	CATTGGGCTGELFF	TRBD1	-	TRBV10-3	TRBJ2-2
TGCAGTGCTAGAGATCATGAAAAACTGTTTTTT	CSARDHEKLFF	-	-	TRBV20-1	TRBJ1-4
TGTGCCAGCACCTCCCCTAGCGCAACAAGAGGTGGGGCCAACGTCCTGACTTTC	CASTSPSATRGGANVLTF	-	few	TRBV6-2/TRBV6-3	TRBJ2-6
TGTGCCAGTAGTATTAAGGCGTCCGCCTACAATGAGCAGTTCTTC	CASSIKASAYNEQFF	-	few	TRBV19	TRBJ2-1
TGCGCCAGCAGCCAAGGTCTAGCGGCCTCAACGTCCGGGGAGCTGTTTTTT	CASSQGLAASTSGELFF	TRBD2	many	TRBV4-3	TRBJ2-2
TGTGCCAGCAGCCTTAGCGCGCCCCAAGAGACCCAGTACTTC	CASSLSAPQETQYF	-	few	TRBV12-3/TRBV12-4	TRBJ2-5
TGTGCCAGCAGTGATCCTCTCTCCTACGAGCAGTACTTC	CASSDPLSYEQYF	-	-	TRBV6-1	TRBJ2-7
TGTGCCAGCAGCGGGGACTCTCTTGGATCCTACAATGAGCAGTTCTTC	CASSGDSLGSYNEQFF	-	-	TRBV3-1	TRBJ2-1
TGCAGTGCTAGAGCCCGAGCTAATGAAAAACTGTTTTTT	CSARARANEKLFF	-	-	TRBV20-1	TRBJ1-4
TGTGCCAGCAGGAGAGGACAGGACGTGGTCGGATCACCCCTCCACTTT	CASRRGQDVVGSPLHF	TRBD1	many	TRBV6-1	TRBJ1-6
TGTGCCAGCAGTGGAGCGGGAGGGCCCTTCGAGCAGTACTTC	CASSGAGGPFEQYF	TRBD2	few	TRBV6-6	TRBJ2-7